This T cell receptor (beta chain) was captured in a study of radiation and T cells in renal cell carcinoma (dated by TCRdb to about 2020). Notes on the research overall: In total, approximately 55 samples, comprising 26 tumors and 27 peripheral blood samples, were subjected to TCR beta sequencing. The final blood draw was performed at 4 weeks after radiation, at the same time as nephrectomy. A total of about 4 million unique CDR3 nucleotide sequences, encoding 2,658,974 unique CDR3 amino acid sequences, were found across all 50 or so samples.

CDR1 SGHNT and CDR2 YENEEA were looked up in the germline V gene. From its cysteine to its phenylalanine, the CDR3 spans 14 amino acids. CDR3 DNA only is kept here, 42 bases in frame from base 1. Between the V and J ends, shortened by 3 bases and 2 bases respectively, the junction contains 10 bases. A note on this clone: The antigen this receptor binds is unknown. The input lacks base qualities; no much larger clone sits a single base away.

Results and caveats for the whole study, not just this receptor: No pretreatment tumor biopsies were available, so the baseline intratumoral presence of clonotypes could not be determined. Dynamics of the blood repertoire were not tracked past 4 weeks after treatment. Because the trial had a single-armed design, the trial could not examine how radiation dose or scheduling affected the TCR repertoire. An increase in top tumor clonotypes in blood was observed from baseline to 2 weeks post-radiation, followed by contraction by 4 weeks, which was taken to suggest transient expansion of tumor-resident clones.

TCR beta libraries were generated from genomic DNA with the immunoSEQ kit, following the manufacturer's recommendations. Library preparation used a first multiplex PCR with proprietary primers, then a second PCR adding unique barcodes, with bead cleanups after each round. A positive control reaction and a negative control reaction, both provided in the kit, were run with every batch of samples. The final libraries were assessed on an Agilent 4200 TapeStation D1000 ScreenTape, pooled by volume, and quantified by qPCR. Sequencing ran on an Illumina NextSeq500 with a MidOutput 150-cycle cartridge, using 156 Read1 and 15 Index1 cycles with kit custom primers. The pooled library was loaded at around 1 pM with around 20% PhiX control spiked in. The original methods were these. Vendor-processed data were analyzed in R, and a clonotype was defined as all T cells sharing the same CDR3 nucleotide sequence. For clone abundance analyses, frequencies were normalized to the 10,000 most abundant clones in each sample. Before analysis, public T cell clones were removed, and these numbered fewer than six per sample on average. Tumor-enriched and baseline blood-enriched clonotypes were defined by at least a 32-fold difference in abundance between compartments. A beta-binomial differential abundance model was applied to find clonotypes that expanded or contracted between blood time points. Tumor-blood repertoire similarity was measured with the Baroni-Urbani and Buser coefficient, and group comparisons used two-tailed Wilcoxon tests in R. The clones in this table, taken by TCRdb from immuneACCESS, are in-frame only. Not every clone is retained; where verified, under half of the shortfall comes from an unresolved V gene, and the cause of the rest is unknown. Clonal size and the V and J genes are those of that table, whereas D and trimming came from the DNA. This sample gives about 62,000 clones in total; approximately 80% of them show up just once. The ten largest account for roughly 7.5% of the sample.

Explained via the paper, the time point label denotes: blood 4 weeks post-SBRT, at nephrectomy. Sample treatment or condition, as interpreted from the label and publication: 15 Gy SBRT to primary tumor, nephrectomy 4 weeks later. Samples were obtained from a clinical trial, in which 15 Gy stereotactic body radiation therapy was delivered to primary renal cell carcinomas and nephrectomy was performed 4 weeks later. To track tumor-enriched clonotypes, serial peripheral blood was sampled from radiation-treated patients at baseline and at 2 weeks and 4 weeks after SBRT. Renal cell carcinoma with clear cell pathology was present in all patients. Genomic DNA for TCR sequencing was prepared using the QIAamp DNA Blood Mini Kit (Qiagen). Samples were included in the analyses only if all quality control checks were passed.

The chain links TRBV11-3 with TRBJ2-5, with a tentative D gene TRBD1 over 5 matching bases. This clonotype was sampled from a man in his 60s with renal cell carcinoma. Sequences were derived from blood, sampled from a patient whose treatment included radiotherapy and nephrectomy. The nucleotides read TGTGCCAGCAGCTTCCGACAGAATCAAGAGACCCAGTACTTC. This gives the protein CASSFRQNQETQYF.